Below, 5 T cell receptor beta chains from the same sample are listed, as sequenced in a study of post-analysis software for immune sequencing data. Findings and limits, study-wide: When patients were compared with controls, about five TRBV segments were more frequent, TRBV5-6, TRBV5-1 and TRBV20-1 among them.

TCR beta libraries were prepared from cDNA with unique molecular identifiers. TCRdb used MiXCR to reprocess the PCR reads, holding one entry per CDR3 protein. The sample yields 700,000 to 800,000 distinct CDR3 sequences, just under 30% seen once. No antigen has been identified for these receptors. Material for sequencing was blood. The receptor source for this set is a girl aged 10 to 17 with multiple sclerosis.

At least ten counts were recorded for this clonotype. V is TRBV10-3 and J is TRBJ1-2, with TRBD1 identical over 10 bases. The CDR3 covers 14 residues. The V gene's germline CDR1 is ENHRY and CDR2 SYGVKD. V was clipped by 4 bases and J by 1 base; unmatched bases: 0. The CDR3: CAISGTGGNYGYTF. CDR3 in DNA: TGTGCCATCAGTGGGACAGGGGGTAACTATGGCTACACCTTC.

This clonotype showed up just a few times. CDR3 nucleotides: TGTGCCAGCTCGGGACTACCGGTCACAGATACGCAGTATTTT. Translated: CASSGLPVTDTQYF. The chain joins TRBV27 to TRBJ2-3, with TRBD2 matching over 7 bases. V was pared by 8 bases and J by 2 bases, with 7 bases of the junction left unmatched. The CDR3 spans 14 residues. Germline V gene data show CDR1 as MNHEY and CDR2 as SMNVEV (reference sequence).

The rearrangement links TRBV2 to TRBJ2-5; D may be TRBD1 (5 bases). Germline V gene sequence: CDR1 SNHLY, CDR2 FYNNEI. Trimming stripped 7 bases from V and 0 bases from J, with 12 bases between. The CDR3 contains 14 residues. The CDR3, as DNA: TGTGCCAGCAAACCCCGGACACACCAAGAGACCCAGTACTTC. It is translated as CASKPRTHQETQYF.

This clonotype was recorded at least ten times. V is TRBV10-3 and J is TRBJ2-7, with D uncertain. Germline CDR1 reads ENHRY; CDR2 reads SYGVKD. The CDR3 totals 13 residues. The germline V and J ends were trimmed by 2 bases and 2 bases, with 7 bases remaining between them. CDR3 coding DNA: TGTGCCATCAGTGAGGGCTCTACCTACGAGCAGTACTTC. Amino acid sequence: CAISEGSTYEQYF.

CDR3 bases: TGTGCCAGCAGTCCCTATTTAGCGGCCGGGGGGTGCAATGAGCAGTTCTTC. Translating gives CASSPYLAAGGCNEQFF. The V gene is TRBV12-3 or TRBV12-4, the J gene TRBJ2-1, with 7 bases lining up with TRBD2. With 5 bases clipped from V and 6 bases from J, the junction kept 16 bases outside the gene matches. The CDR3 sequence is 17 residues long.